This T cell receptor beta chain was obtained from a study of blood T cell repertoires in COVID-19 (TCRdb year 2020). For the wider study: Samples covering the acute and convalescent phases of COVID-19 were provided by collaborators in the United States, Italy and Spain. Deeply sampled blood TCRbeta repertoires from subjects exposed to, actively infected with, or recovered from COVID-19 were included in the dataset. Sample metadata almost always included a de-identified subject ID, COVID-19 status, age in years and sex. Samples were obtained from the ongoing ImmuneRACE study (first 160 participants) and from 1,254 subjects provided by 6 global collaborators. The prospective study material was composed of cDNA or gDNA derived from T cells, B-cell-depleted T cells, or PBMCs. The repertoires were released in a freely available public database meant as a resource for research on the immune response to SARS-CoV-2. HLA class I and class II types, where available, came from metadata supplied by the sample provider rather than from assay-based typing.

The immunoSEQ Assay, a bias-controlled multiplex PCR, was used to amplify TCRbeta CDR3 regions from genomic DNA. Under the source paper's analysis protocol: The number of nucleated cells in each sample was estimated by amplification of reference gene primers within the assay. To quantify the absolute abundance of each unique TCRbeta CDR3 rearrangement, sequence reads were collapsed and filtered. For each sample, productive Simpson clonality was calculated as the square root of Simpson's diversity index across productive rearrangements. The table comes from immuneACCESS by way of TCRdb, which keeps in-frame sequences with V and J called. Part of the clones is missing from these tables; in studies checked, under half for an unresolved V gene and the rest for unknown reasons. V and J calls and clone size are as listed in that table; D and trimming were resolved from the DNA. The sample data list about 410,000 clones, and about 91% of these were observed just once. The ten most abundant clones make up about 1.6% of the sample.

At one collaborating source in Seattle, patients were enrolled during active infection and were followed longitudinally through the course of disease. Collaborating institutions collected whole blood in K2EDTA tubes following their own protocols. For TCRbeta analysis, collaborators shipped samples as frozen whole blood, isolated PBMCs, or DNA extracted from either of those sample types. In regard to this clone: What antigen it recognizes has not been identified. Base qualities are missing; no much larger clone stands one base away.

What the work shows at the level of the full study, not this receptor alone: Clinical and demographic metadata were provided uncurated, with the amount varying by source and participant.

CDR1 and CDR2 are read off the germline V gene as LGHNA and YSLEER. Taken from cysteine to phenylalanine, the CDR3 has 14 residues. The CDR3 DNA has 42 bases and is translated from base 1. The germline V and J ends show losses of 2 bases and 10 bases respectively, and no gene match explains 4 bases of the junction. Sequenced input: peripheral blood. The V gene is TRBV4-3 and the J gene is TRBJ1-6, with 8 junctional bases fitting TRBD1. The TCR originated in a woman in her forties with COVID-19, enrolled during active disease. The nucleotide sequence is TGCGCCAGCAGCCAATTAACAGGGGGATCACCCCTCCACTTT. It translates as CASSQLTGGSPLHF.